Below, 31 T cell receptor beta chains from the same sample are listed, as sequenced in a study of beta chain features in type 1 diabetes. Study-wide findings and caveats: Significant though moderate, a shortening of TCRB CDR3s appeared in all four CD4+ subsets of Type 1 diabetes patients.

No antigen has been identified for these receptors. Investigators reverse transcribed all isolated RNA, so they sequenced expressed TCRB transcripts. Only in-frame clones appear in the TCRdb table, and some are missing; sequencing was by immunoSEQ multiplex PCR. The data hold hundreds of thousands of clones, with about 14% observed a single time. Input material: naive CD4+ T cells from blood. These receptors were obtained from a young man with type 1 diabetes.

This clone was seen a handful of times. The V call is TRBV7-2, the J call TRBJ2-2; D gene unclear. The V end was cut by 4 bases, the J end by 8 bases, with 11 bases between. Germline assignment: CDR1 SGHTA and CDR2 FQGNSA. The CDR3 runs 13 residues. Here the CDR3 reads CASSYRQPGELFF. DNA for the CDR3: TGTGCCAGCAGCTACCGTCAGCCTGGGGAGCTGTTTTTT.

The rearrangement joins TRBV14 to TRBJ2-7; 8 bases line up with TRBD2. Germline assignment: CDR1 SGHDN and CDR2 FVKESK. CDR3 length: 15 residues. Trimming cost V 4 bases and J 3 bases; bases outside gene matches: 8. The DNA for the CDR3 is TGTGCCAGCAGCCGACCGAGCGGGGGTATCTACGAGCAGTACTTC. Its translation is CASSRPSGGIYEQYF.

This clone was detected only a few times. The chain combines TRBV28 with TRBJ1-2; weak D call: TRBD1 (5 bases). This CDR3 is 17 amino acids long. In germline, CDR1 is MDHEN, CDR2 SYDVKM. Trimming removed 10 bases from V and 2 bases from J, with 26 bases in between. CDR3 protein: CATLKGTDFRRNYGYTF. Here the CDR3 DNA reads TGTGCCACTCTGAAGGGGACGGATTTTCGACGGAACTATGGCTACACCTTC.

This clone occurred a few times. The CDR3 reads CASSLAGELFF. The CDR3 region has the DNA TGTGCCAGCAGTTTAGCCGGGGAGCTGTTTTTT. J is TRBJ2-2 and V is TRBV6-5; D ambiguous. The CDR3 contains 11 residues. Trimming removed 4 bases at V and 6 bases at J, with 3 bases between. Per the germline V gene, CDR1 is MNHEY and CDR2 is SVGAGI.

The chain has TRBV2 and TRBJ2-1; maybe TRBD1 (7 bases). This CDR3 has 14 residues. V was trimmed by 3 bases and J by 4 bases, leaving 10 bases between them. Germline-derived CDR1 and CDR2 are SNHLY and FYNNEI. The CDR3 region has the DNA TGTGCCAGCAGTGAGACAGGGAGGTACAATGAGCAGTTCTTC. Translating gives CASSETGRYNEQFF.

The rearrangement uses TRBV6-1 and TRBJ1-5, with D perhaps TRBD1 (5 bases). The germline V and J ends were trimmed by 3 bases and 10 bases, with 13 bases remaining between them. Germline loops: CDR1 MNHNS, CDR2 SASEGT. There are 13 residues in the CDR3. CDR3 in amino acids: CASSDGGSGPQHF. CDR3 coding DNA: TGTGCCAGCAGTGACGGGGGGTCTGGACCCCAGCATTTT.

The chain combines TRBV10-3 with TRBJ1-5, with D perhaps matching TRBD1 (6 bases). V was cut by 3 bases and J by 4 bases, with 10 bases left in between. The CDR3 consists of 14 residues. CDR1 and CDR2 from the germline V gene are ENHRY and SYGVKD. The CDR3 loop reads CAISDSTGNQPQHF. CDR3 nucleotide sequence: TGTGCCATCAGTGACTCTACAGGGAATCAGCCCCAGCATTTT.

The chain combines TRBV5-1 with TRBJ2-7; no firm D call. The ends were cut back, 2 bases at V and 2 bases at J, with 8 bases in the middle. The germline V gene encodes CDR1 SGHRS and CDR2 YFSETQ. This CDR3 comprises 13 residues. DNA for the CDR3: TGCGCCAGCAGCTTTGCCCGCCCCTACGAGCAGTACTTC. It encodes CASSFARPYEQYF.

The table lists this clone with a few counts. The V gene is TRBV15, the J gene TRBJ2-5; a possible D gene is TRBD1 (5 bases). This CDR3 contains 15 residues. From germline, CDR1 is LNHNV and CDR2 YYDKDF (reference sequence). V was trimmed by 1 base and J by 2 bases, leaving 11 bases between them. CDR3: CATSRVGQMQETQYF. Written as DNA, the CDR3 is TGTGCCACCAGCAGAGTGGGGCAGATGCAAGAGACCCAGTACTTC. Together with reference TRBV15 and TRBJ2-5, the CDR3 gives the full variable domain: DAMVIQNPRYQVTQFGKPVTLSCSQTLNHNVMYWYQQKSSQAPKLLFHYYDKDFNNEADTPDNFQSRRPNTSFCFLDIRSPGLGDTAMYLCATSRVGQMQETQYFGPGTRLLVL.

The V call is TRBV2, the J call TRBJ1-5, with D unresolved. The germline CDR1 and CDR2 sequences are SNHLY and FYNNEI. The CDR3 extends over 13 amino acids. The germline V and J ends were trimmed by 1 base and 7 bases, with 8 bases remaining between them. For the CDR3, the DNA is TGTGCCAGCAGTGAAGAGTCAGTCCAGCCCCAGCATTTT. Residues: CASSEESVQPQHF. Drawing the rest from reference TRBV2 and TRBJ1-5, the complete variable domain is EPEVTQTPSHQVTQMGQEVILRCVPISNHLYFYWYRQILGQKVEFLVSFYNNEISEKSEIFDDQFSVERPDGSNFTLKIRSTKLEDSAMYFCASSEESVQPQHFGDGTRLSIL.

Worth noting for this clone: This sample includes further DNA sequences coding for the same CDR3. This chain uses TRBV6-5 with TRBJ1-2; 9 bases align to TRBD1. The CDR3 consists of 15 residues. The J segment lost 2 bases and the V segment lost 4 bases, leaving 5 bases of the junction unmatched. Germline V gives CDR1 MNHEY, CDR2 SVGAGI. In DNA, the CDR3 is TGTGCCAGCAGTTCACCTGGACAGGGGAACTATGGCTACACCTTC. Translation: CASSSPGQGNYGYTF.

V is TRBV29-1 and J is TRBJ2-1; 8 bases agree with TRBD1. Looked up from germline, CDR1 is SQVTM and CDR2 is ANQGSEA. Losses at the gene ends were 8 bases for V and 0 bases for J; bases not matched to a gene: 12. The CDR3 spans 16 residues. CDR3 in DNA: TGCAGCCTCCGGACAGGGCGGGACAGCTCCTACAATGAGCAGTTCTTC. Translated: CSLRTGRDSSYNEQFF.

This clone was seen a few times. In DNA, the CDR3 is TGTGCCAGCAGTGAGGGCTATAGCACAGATACGCAGTATTTT. Translated, it gives CASSEGYSTDTQYF. The chain recombines TRBV2 with TRBJ2-3, with D unresolved. The CDR3 totals 14 residues. Per germline, CDR1 SNHLY and CDR2 FYNNEI. The V end lost 3 bases, the J end lost 0 bases, and 7 bases lay between the germline ends.

This chain uses TRBV5-1 with TRBJ2-1; the D is unclear. V lost 4 bases to trimming and J lost 0 bases, with 14 bases between them. This CDR3 has 16 amino acids. Germline lookup yields CDR1 SGHRS and CDR2 YFSETQ. For the CDR3, the DNA is TGCGCCAGCAGCCCTTCGACTGGCCCCTCCTACAATGAGCAGTTCTTC. It codes for CASSPSTGPSYNEQFF.

This chain joins TRBV7-6 and TRBJ2-5, with 16 nucleotides matching TRBD2. CDR3 length: 18 amino acids. Germline CDR1 and CDR2: SGHVS and FNYEAQ. With 5 bases clipped from V and 5 bases from J, the junction kept 11 bases outside the gene matches. For the CDR3, the DNA is TGTGCCAGCAGCCCGGGACTAGCGGGGGGGTCTAGAAGGGAGACCCAGTACTTC. Translated: CASSPGLAGGSRRETQYF.

The rearrangement uses TRBV7-9 and TRBJ1-1; no firm D call. The CDR3 sequence is 15 residues long. Germline-derived CDR1 and CDR2 are SEHNR and FQNEAQ (reference sequence). The V and J ends lost 5 bases and 1 base respectively, with 14 bases between them. The chain's CDR3 is CASSPRGGSNTEAFF. CDR3 sequence (DNA): TGTGCCAGCAGCCCCAGAGGAGGGTCGAACACTGAAGCTTTCTTT. Full variable domain (outside the CDR3, taken from reference TRBV7-9 and TRBJ1-1): DTGVSQNPRHKITKRGQNVTFRCDPISEHNRLYWYRQTLGQGPEFLTYFQNEAQLEKSRLLSDRFSAERPKGSFSTLEIQRTEQGDSAMYLCASSPRGGSNTEAFFGQGTRLTVV.

This chain uses TRBV25-1 with TRBJ1-4, with TRBD1 as a possible D gene (5 bases). The germline V gene encodes CDR1 MGHDK and CDR2 SYGVNS. CDR3 length: 12 residues. V lost 6 bases, J lost 8 bases, and 10 bases lay in between. The CDR3 spells CASRGEGEKLFF. The CDR3 nucleotides are TGTGCCAGCAGAGGGGAGGGCGAAAAACTGTTTTTT.

The V call is TRBV2, the J call TRBJ1-2; TRBD1 matches 9 bases. The CDR3 is 15 amino acids. Germline lookup yields CDR1 SNHLY and CDR2 FYNNEI. The trim removed 4 bases at V and 2 bases at J, leaving 5 bases unmatched. CDR3 in amino acids: CASSATGGTNYGYTF. The CDR3 region has the DNA TGTGCCAGCAGTGCGACAGGGGGAACCAACTATGGCTACACCTTC.

This clone has just a few counts. The chain combines TRBV18 with TRBJ2-5, with D unclear. The CDR3 consists of 13 residues. The germline V gene encodes CDR1 KGHSH and CDR2 LQKENI. Trimming left V 7 bases short and J 2 bases short, with 11 bases between. The CDR3, as DNA: TGTGCCAGCTTTTGGACGGAACAAGAGACCCAGTACTTC. Protein: CASFWTEQETQYF.

V gene TRBV6-5 combines with J gene TRBJ1-2, with D perhaps matching TRBD1 (6 bases). The germline gives CDR1 MNHEY, CDR2 SVGAGI. The CDR3 runs 12 residues. Trimming pared 6 bases from V and 4 bases from J, leaving 9 bases between. Here the CDR3 reads CASRRGGYGYTF. In DNA, the CDR3 is TGTGCCAGCAGACGAGGGGGCTATGGCTACACCTTC.

This clone was picked up a small number of times. V gene TRBV19 combines with J gene TRBJ2-1; 9 bases fit TRBD1. The CDR3 runs to 15 residues. The V segment lost 3 bases and the J segment 12 bases; nucleotides outside the gene matches: 12. The V gene's germline CDR1 is LNHDA and CDR2 SQIVND (reference sequence). CDR3 nucleotides: TGTGCCAGTAGTATCCGACAGGGGGGACCTACAGGGCAGTTCTTC. Translated: CASSIRQGGPTGQFF.

The V gene is TRBV4-3, the J gene TRBJ1-6; perhaps TRBD1 as D (5 bases). V dropped 4 bases and J dropped 4 bases, with 11 bases sitting between them. CDR3 length: 15 amino acids. The V gene's germline CDR1 is LGHNA and CDR2 YSLEER. For the CDR3, the DNA is TGCGCCAGCAGCCCTACGACAGCGTATAATTCACCCCTCCACTTT. Residues: CASSPTTAYNSPLHF.

This clone has a handful of counts. The chain combines TRBV21-1 with TRBJ2-5; the table's D gene call, TRBD1, was not cross checked with the DNA. TRBV21-1 is a recognized pseudogene. This CDR3 is built from 17 residues. The CDR3 DNA reads as TGTGCCAGCAGCAAGGCGTTTGGGGGCAGGGAGCAAGAGACCCAGTACTTC. Translation: CASSKAFGGREQETQYF.

DNA of the CDR3: TGCAGCGTTGTAGTGTCAGGGGTGGATACGCAGTATTTT. Amino acid sequence: CSVVVSGVDTQYF. The chain is built from TRBV29-1 and TRBJ2-3, with D possibly being TRBD1 (6 bases). Germline V lookup: CDR1 SQVTM, CDR2 ANQGSEA. This CDR3 comprises 13 residues. Trimming removed 4 bases from V and 6 bases from J, with 14 bases in between.

The chain employs TRBV7-3 and TRBJ1-2, with a possible D match to TRBD1 (6 bases). Germline lookup yields CDR1 SGHTA and CDR2 FQGTGA. The CDR3 has 14 amino acids. V was clipped by 5 bases and J by 6 bases, with 16 bases between them. This CDR3 reads CASSPQGVGDGYTF. CDR3 in DNA: TGTGCCAGCAGCCCACAGGGAGTTGGGGATGGCTACACCTTC.

The chain couples TRBV6-5 to TRBJ1-2, with D maybe TRBD1 (5 bases). Trimming cost V 2 bases and J 4 bases, with 8 bases left between them. This CDR3 spans 13 amino acids. Germline V gene sequence: CDR1 MNHEY, CDR2 SVGAGI. DNA for the CDR3: TGTGCCAGCAGTTACAGGGACCGCTATGGCTACACCTTC. Translating it yields CASSYRDRYGYTF.

This clone came up a few times. The chain couples TRBV29-1 to TRBJ1-2; 11 bases align to TRBD1. Germline assignment: CDR1 SQVTM and CDR2 ANQGSEA. The ends lost 6 bases at V and 7 bases at J; junction bases unmatched: 10. The CDR3 extends over 14 amino acids. The CDR3 nucleotides are TGCAGCGTCCGATCCGGGACAGGGGGGGTTGGCTACACCTTC. As protein: CSVRSGTGGVGYTF.

A few counts support this clone. The V and J genes are TRBV10-2 and TRBJ2-5; 12 nucleotides align to TRBD2. Looked up from germline, CDR1 is WSHSY and CDR2 is SAAADI. The CDR3 consists of 13 residues. The junction had 1 base not matched to a gene; V was cut back by 8 bases and J by 3 bases. The CDR3 nucleotides read TGCGCCAGCCGACTAGCGGGGGAAGAGACCCAGTACTTC. Encoded protein: CASRLAGEETQYF.

The chain recombines TRBV27 with TRBJ1-2; D gene ambiguous. The ends were cut back, 6 bases at V and 1 base at J, with 15 bases in the middle. CDR3 size: 15 residues. Per the germline V gene, CDR1 is MNHEY and CDR2 is SMNVEV (reference sequence). CDR3 DNA: TGTGCCAGCAGCCCCTTGGGGTGGGATAACTATGGCTACACCTTC. This sequence encodes CASSPLGWDNYGYTF.

The genes are TRBV5-1 and TRBJ2-7, with 9 bases identical to TRBD1. Germline CDR1 and CDR2: SGHRS and YFSETQ. V gave up 9 bases and J gave up 0 bases; unmatched junction bases: 7. This CDR3 spans 14 amino acids. CDR3 residues: CATGTGSISYEQYF. The CDR3 DNA reads TGCGCCACCGGGACAGGGTCAATCTCCTACGAGCAGTACTTC.

The table lists this clone with a few counts. This chain joins TRBV25-1 and TRBJ2-1, with a weak D call TRBD1 (5 bases). Germline V lookup: CDR1 MGHDK, CDR2 SYGVNS. The CDR3 has 15 amino acids. The V and J ends lost 6 bases and 7 bases respectively, with 19 bases between them. The CDR3 nucleotides read TGTGCCAGCAGGGCGCAGGGTCTTATAGTAAATGAGCAGTTCTTC. It yields the protein CASRAQGLIVNEQFF.